This T cell receptor beta chain was profiled in a study of monozygotic twins with inflammatory bowel disease. This CDR3 contains 15 residues. Germline V lookup: CDR1 SGHRS, CDR2 YFSETQ. The template-switching step introduced UMIs that carried a 6-nucleotide sample barcode. TCRdb derives one entry per CDR3 protein from the 5' RACE reads, leaving out DNA. This sample's table reports around 410,000 distinct CDR3 sequences. Unsorted whole blood yielded the total RNA, with T cells left unselected. Source material: blood. This TCR was recovered from a human donor with ulcerative colitis or Crohn's disease, or a healthy co-twin of an affected twin (not recorded which). The chain couples TRBV5-1 to TRBJ2-1; TCRdb proposes TRBD2, but this gene call is untestable without DNA. CDR3 region: CASSQSGVSYNEQFF. Filled out from reference TRBV5-1 and TRBJ2-1, the complete variable domain reads KAGVTQTPRYLIKTRGQQVTLSCSPISGHRSVSWYQQTPGQGLQFLFEYFSETQRNKGNFPGRFSGRQFSNSRSEMNVSTLELGDSALYLCASSQSGVSYNEQFFGPGTRLTVL.